This entry is about one T cell receptor beta chain. It has no known antigen specificity. There are no base qualities to consult, and no much larger clone falls within one base. CDR1 and CDR2 are drawn from the germline V gene: KGHSH, LQKENI. The CDR3 goes from the cysteine to the phenylalanine over 15 residues. Only the CDR3 part of the read is kept: 45 bases, read in frame from the first base. Between the V and J ends, shortened by 3 bases and 5 bases respectively, the junction contains 17 bases. This entry belongs to a study of blood T cell repertoires in COVID-19 (dated by TCRdb to the early 2020s). Concerning the study at large: The collaborator samples originated in the United States, Italy and Spain and spanned the acute and convalescent phases of COVID-19. The prospective study material was composed of cDNA or gDNA derived from T cells, B-cell-depleted T cells, or PBMCs. The dataset comprised deeply sampled blood TCRbeta repertoires from subjects exposed to, actively infected with, or recovered from COVID-19. The repertoires were released in a freely available public database meant as a resource for research on the immune response to SARS-CoV-2. The samples were drawn from the first 160 participants of the ongoing ImmuneRACE study and from 950 to 1,500 subjects provided by 6 global collaborators. Sample metadata almost always included a de-identified subject ID, COVID-19 status, age in years and sex. Where HLA class I and class II types were available, the types were taken from metadata supplied by the sample provider, not from assay-based typing. What the research found in general, with its limitations: The amount of clinical and demographic metadata varied by source and participant and was provided uncurated.

Collaborating institutions collected whole blood in K2EDTA tubes following their own protocols. For TCRbeta analysis, collaborators shipped samples as frozen whole blood, isolated PBMCs, or DNA extracted from either of those sample types. TCRbeta CDR3 regions were amplified from genomic DNA by means of the immunoSEQ Assay, a bias-controlled multiplex PCR. In the source study's methods: The number of nucleated cells in each sample was estimated by amplification of reference gene primers within the assay. Sequence reads were collapsed and filtered to measure the absolute abundance of every unique TCRbeta CDR3 rearrangement. For each sample, productive Simpson clonality was calculated as the square root of Simpson's diversity index across productive rearrangements. In its TCRdb copy, this immuneACCESS table keeps in-frame sequences only and misses some clones. Where compared with another copy, unresolved V genes explain less than half of these, and the others have no known cause. V, J and clone size were drawn from that table, and D and trimming were deduced from the DNA. In all, the sample holds approximately 240,000 clones, and approximately 83% of those were seen once. Around 5.5% of the sample is taken by the ten largest.

The origin of this receptor is a human donor in a cohort sampled during active COVID-19. This chain joins TRBV18 to TRBJ2-7; TRBD1 could be the D gene, as 5 bases match. Material: peripheral blood. Here the CDR3 is given as CASSPDRTSFDEQYF. The nucleotide sequence is TGTGCCAGCTCACCCGACAGAACGTCCTTTGACGAGCAGTACTTC.